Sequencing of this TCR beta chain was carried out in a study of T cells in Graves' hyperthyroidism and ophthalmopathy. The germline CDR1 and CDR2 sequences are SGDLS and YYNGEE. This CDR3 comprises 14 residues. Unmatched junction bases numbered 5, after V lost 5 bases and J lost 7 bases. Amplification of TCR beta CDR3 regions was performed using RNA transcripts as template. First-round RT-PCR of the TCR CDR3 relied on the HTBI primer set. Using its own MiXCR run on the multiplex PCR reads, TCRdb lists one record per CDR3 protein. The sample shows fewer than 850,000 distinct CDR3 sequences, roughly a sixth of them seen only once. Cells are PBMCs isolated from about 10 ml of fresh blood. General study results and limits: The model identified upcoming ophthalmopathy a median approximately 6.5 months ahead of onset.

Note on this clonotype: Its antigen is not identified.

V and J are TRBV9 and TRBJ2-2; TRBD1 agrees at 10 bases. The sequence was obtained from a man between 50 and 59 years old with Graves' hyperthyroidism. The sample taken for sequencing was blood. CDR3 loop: CASRRQGADGELFF. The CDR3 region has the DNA TGTGCCAGCAGGCGACAGGGGGCAGACGGGGAGCTGTTTTTT.